This T cell receptor beta chain was captured in a study of T cells expressing NK-cell markers. Overall study context: Repertoires of TCR beta were obtained from T cells sorted as CD3+CD56+NKG2C+, CD3+CD56+NKG2C- and CD3+CD56-NKG2C+. Eight donors were sequenced, of whom seven were HCMV-seropositive, while the remaining one was HCMV-seronegative.

TCRdb reprocessed the 5' RACE reads; each CDR3 protein has one entry and no DNA is given. Its table records some 440,000 distinct CDR3 sequences. Of note for this clonotype: The antigen is not known.

Points from the study as a whole: In a handful of donors, dominant clonotypes made up 28.3-60.1% of CD3+CD56-NKG2C+ cells. The HCMV specificity of the expanded NKG2C+ T cell clones stayed unresolved.

In germline, CDR1 is SQVTM, CDR2 ANQGSEA. The CDR3 spans 13 residues. The clonotype was recovered from a woman aged 50 to 65 in good health. This chain joins TRBV29-1 and TRBJ2-2; TCRdb returns TRBD1, unconfirmable since there is no DNA. Sequencing input: blood T cells: a sorted CD56 or NKG2C T cell subset, CD4+ or CD8+ T cells, or bulk PBMC T cells (not recorded which). CDR3 region: CSVEGGNTGELFF.